This TCR beta chain was profiled in a study of T-cell memory formation after mild COVID-19 (dated by TCRdb to the early 2020s). With regard to the full study: TCR sequence clusters from the two donors were found to be largely donor specific. T-cell clones expanding and contracting after mild COVID-19 in two donors were tracked by longitudinal TCRalpha and TCRbeta repertoire sequencing. The cohort comprised two young, previously healthy adult volunteers, one female and one male.

This clonotype has just a few counts. Its antigen is not yet known. No base qualities exist here, and no much larger clone lies one base off it. General study outcomes and caveats: Contracting CD4+ clones appeared mostly in the CM and EM memory subsets, whereas CD8+ clones were enriched in EMRA. From day 15 to 85, contracting clones showed balanced CD4/CD8 phenotypes, whereas a second wave of clones that expanded from day 15 to 37 leaned towards CD4+. Only a couple of mild cases were covered in the study, and larger cohorts including severe cases with pre-infection samples were considered necessary. The second-wave clones that peaked on day 37 were not confirmed to be SARS-CoV-2 specific. Some responding clones were found in pre-infection memory, which suggests that pre-existing cross-reactive memory T cells took part in the SARS-CoV-2 response.

The CDR3 holds 15 amino acids from the cysteine to the phenylalanine. Of all the DNA, just the CDR3 is kept, 45 bases in frame from base 1. The germline V gene provides CDR1 SGHRS and CDR2 YFSETQ. Between the V and J ends, shortened by 2 bases and 7 bases respectively, the junction contains 15 bases. PBMCs were isolated by Ficoll-Paque density gradient centrifugation. Sequencing instrument: Illumina NovaSeq 6000. TCRalpha and TCRbeta cDNA libraries were built by 5'RACE with constant-segment primers, adding sample barcodes and unique molecular identifiers. Trizol reagent was used to extract RNA from every sample. Libraries were amplified in two PCR steps, with a second sample barcode and Illumina TruSeq adapters added in the second step. The libraries were sequenced on an Illumina NovaSeq using 2 x 150 bp paired-end reads. The study's processing was this. The reads were demultiplexed and collapsed into UMI-guided consensus sequences using migec v1.2.7. With mixcr v2.1.11, UMI consensuses were aligned to TRA and TRB V and J templates and assembled into clonotypes. A clonotype was counted as expanded or contracted only when both edgeR and NoisET called the clonotype significant, with the noise models trained on biological replicates. For edgeR calls, the thresholds were a false discovery rate-adjusted p below 0.01 and a log2 fold-change of 1. As an exploratory analysis of dynamics, PCA with hierarchical clustering was applied to max-normalized trajectories of the 1000 most abundant clonotypes. Separately sequenced CD4+ and CD8+ repertoires were used to assign a CD4 or CD8 phenotype to each responding clone. TCRdb reprocessed the public reads (quality trimming at Q25 with fastp, clone calling with MiXCR) and kept in-frame beta chains. All rows with the same CDR3 protein become a single entry with the most common DNA and genes. The V and J calls, along with clone size, are taken from TCRdb and not from the paper's own processing. For this sample the table gives roughly 260,000 distinct CDR3 sequences, of which approximately 16% were detected only once. The top ten constitute 3.5% of the sample.

The chain employs TRBV5-1 and TRBJ1-4; the D gene is perhaps TRBD1, on 6 matching bases. This TCR was sampled from a man aged 18 to 29 who had mild COVID-19 (a few samples of this study predate the infection). The sample titles of this study are shuffled in the database, so cell type and time point are left out; the donor was told from shared clones. The specimen sequenced was PBMCs or a T cell subset sorted from them (not recorded which). The CDR3 region: CASSFGGGAREKLFF. The DNA reads as follows: TGCGCCAGCAGCTTCGGTGGGGGCGCCCGTGAAAAACTGTTTTTT.